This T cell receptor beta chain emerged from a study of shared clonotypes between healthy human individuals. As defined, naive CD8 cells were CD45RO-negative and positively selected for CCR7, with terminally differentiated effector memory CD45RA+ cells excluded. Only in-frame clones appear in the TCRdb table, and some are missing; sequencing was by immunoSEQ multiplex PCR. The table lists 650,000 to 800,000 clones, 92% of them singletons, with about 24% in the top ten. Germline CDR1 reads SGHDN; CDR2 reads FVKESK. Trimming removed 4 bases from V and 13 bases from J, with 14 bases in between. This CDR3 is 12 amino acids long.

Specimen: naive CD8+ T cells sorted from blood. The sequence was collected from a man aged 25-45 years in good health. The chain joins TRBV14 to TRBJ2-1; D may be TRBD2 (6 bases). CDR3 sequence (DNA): TGTGCCAGCAGCCCGGGGACTTTTAATCAGTTCTTC. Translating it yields CASSPGTFNQFF. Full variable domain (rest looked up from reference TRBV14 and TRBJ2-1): EAGVTQFPSHSVIEKGQTVTLRCDPISGHDNLYWYRRVMGKEIKFLLHFVKESKQDESGMPNNRFLAERTGGTYSTLKVQPAELEDSGVYFCASSPGTFNQFFGPGTRLTVL.